This T cell receptor (beta chain) derives from a study of shared clonotypes between healthy human individuals. General study results and limits: Only blood was sampled; tissue repertoires likely differ.

Concerning this clone itself: Its antigen is unknown.

CDR1 is MDHEN, CDR2 SYDVKM, per germline. The CDR3 covers 13 residues. V gave up 7 bases and J gave up 5 bases; unmatched junction bases: 7. Clones were read by immunoSEQ multiplex PCR, and TCRdb kept only the in-frame ones, dropping some. The sample lists fewer than 2.5 million clones; over 85% were seen once. The source is a man between 18 and 29 years old in good health. Some clones in this sample may be carry-over from other donors' samples. Sequenced sample: naive CD4+ T cells from PBMCs. Subset defined: CD45RA+ positively selected. This chain links TRBV28 with TRBJ1-1; 7 positions match TRBD1. CDR3: CASISPQGTEAFF. Written as DNA, the CDR3 is TGTGCCAGCATCTCTCCACAGGGGACTGAAGCTTTCTTT.